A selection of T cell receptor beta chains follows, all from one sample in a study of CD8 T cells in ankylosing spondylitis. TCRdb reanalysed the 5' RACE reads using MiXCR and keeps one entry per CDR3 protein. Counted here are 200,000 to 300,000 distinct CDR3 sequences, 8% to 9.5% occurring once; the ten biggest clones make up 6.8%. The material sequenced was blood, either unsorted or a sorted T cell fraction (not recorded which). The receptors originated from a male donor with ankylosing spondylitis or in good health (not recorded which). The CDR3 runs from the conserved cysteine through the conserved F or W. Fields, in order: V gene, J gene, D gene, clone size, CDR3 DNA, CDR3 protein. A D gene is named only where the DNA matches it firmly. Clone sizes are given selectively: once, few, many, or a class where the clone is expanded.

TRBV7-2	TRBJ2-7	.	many	TGTGCCAGCACCTCCCAAGAAGCTGGGAACTACGAGCAGTACTTC	CASTSQEAGNYEQYF
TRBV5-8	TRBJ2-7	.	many	TGTGCCAGCAGCTTCGGACAACTGGGAAACGAGCAGTACTTC	CASSFGQLGNEQYF
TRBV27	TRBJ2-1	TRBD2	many	TGTGCCAGCAGTTCCACAACCCGAAGCGGGAGCTCCTACAATGAGCAGTTCTTC	CASSSTTRSGSSYNEQFF
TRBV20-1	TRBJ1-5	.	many	TGCAGTGCTAGAGATTACCGGGGGCCGCACAATCAGCCCCAGCATTTT	CSARDYRGPHNQPQHF
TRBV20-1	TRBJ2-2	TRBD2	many	TGCAGTGCTAGACGCGGGACTAGCGGGAGGGCCTGGAACACCGGGGAGCTGTTTTTT	CSARRGTSGRAWNTGELFF
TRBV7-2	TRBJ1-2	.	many	TGTGCCAGCAGCTTACCCCAGACAGATTTGTATGGCTACACCTTC	CASSLPQTDLYGYTF
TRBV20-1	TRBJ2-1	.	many	TGCAGTGCTAGAGATCAACCGGGGCAGTTCTTC	CSARDQPGQFF
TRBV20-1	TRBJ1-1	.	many	TGCAGTGCTATTTACCTAACTCAAGAGAACACTGAAGCTTTCTTT	CSAIYLTQENTEAFF
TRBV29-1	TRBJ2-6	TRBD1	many	TGCAGCGTTGAAGCTGGACAGGTCACTCTCTCTGGGGCCAACGTCCTGACTTTC	CSVEAGQVTLSGANVLTF
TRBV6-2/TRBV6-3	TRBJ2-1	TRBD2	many	TGTGCCAGCAGCCAAAGAGCTGGGAGGGAGCGGGGGGTTAGGGGCCATGAGCAGTTCTTC	CASSQRAGRERGVRGHEQFF
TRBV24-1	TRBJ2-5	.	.	TGTGCCACCAGTGGTGGGCTAGAGACCCAGTACTTC	CATSGGLETQYF
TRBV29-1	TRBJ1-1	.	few	TGCAGCGGCATCACCCCGAGGGGAGGCACTGAAGCTTTCTTT	CSGITPRGGTEAFF
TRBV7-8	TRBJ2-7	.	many	TGTGCCAGCAGCTTACAGCCCGGCTCCTACGAGCAGTACTTC	CASSLQPGSYEQYF
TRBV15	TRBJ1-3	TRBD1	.	TGTGCCACCAGGGGACAGGCACGGCCTGGAAACACCATATATTTT	CATRGQARPGNTIYF
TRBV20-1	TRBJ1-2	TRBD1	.	TGCAGTGCTAGAGACCACCCGGCAGGGGGAAGTAATGGCTACACCTTC	CSARDHPAGGSNGYTF
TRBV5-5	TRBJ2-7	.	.	TGTGCCAGCAGCTTGCAGTACGAGCAGTACTTC	CASSLQYEQYF
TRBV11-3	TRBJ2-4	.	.	TGTGCCAGCAGCTCCCGACGAAATCTAGCCAAAAACATTCAGTACTTC	CASSSRRNLAKNIQYF
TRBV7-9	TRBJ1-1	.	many	TGTGCCAGCAGCTTAGGGGCGACGAACACTGAAGCTTTCTTT	CASSLGATNTEAFF